This T cell receptor (beta chain) was profiled in a study of blood T cell repertoires in COVID-19. Study background: COVID-19 samples from acute and convalescent phases originated in the United States, Italy and Spain. Nucleic acid was either cDNA or gDNA, and it came from T cells, B-cell-depleted T cells, or PBMCs.

The CDR3 length is 14 residues. The germline V gene encodes CDR1 MDHEN and CDR2 SYDVKM. V was cut by 4 bases and J by 0 bases, with 9 bases left in between. Authors' data handling: It was from reference gene primer amplification that nucleated cell counts were estimated. TCRdb's copy holds only in-frame clones and misses some; the assay was immunoSEQ multiplex PCR. That table supplies the V and J calls and clone size; D and trimming were determined from the DNA. The sample lists about 190,000 clones; around four fifths were seen once. The table lists this clone with many counts. The specimen sequenced was peripheral blood. The receptor comes from a woman of 80 years or more with active or convalescent COVID-19. This sequence joins TRBV28 and TRBJ1-1; D not resolved. CDR3: CASSWEAVNTEAFF. CDR3 sequence (DNA): TGTGCCAGCAGTTGGGAGGCGGTGAACACTGAAGCTTTCTTT.